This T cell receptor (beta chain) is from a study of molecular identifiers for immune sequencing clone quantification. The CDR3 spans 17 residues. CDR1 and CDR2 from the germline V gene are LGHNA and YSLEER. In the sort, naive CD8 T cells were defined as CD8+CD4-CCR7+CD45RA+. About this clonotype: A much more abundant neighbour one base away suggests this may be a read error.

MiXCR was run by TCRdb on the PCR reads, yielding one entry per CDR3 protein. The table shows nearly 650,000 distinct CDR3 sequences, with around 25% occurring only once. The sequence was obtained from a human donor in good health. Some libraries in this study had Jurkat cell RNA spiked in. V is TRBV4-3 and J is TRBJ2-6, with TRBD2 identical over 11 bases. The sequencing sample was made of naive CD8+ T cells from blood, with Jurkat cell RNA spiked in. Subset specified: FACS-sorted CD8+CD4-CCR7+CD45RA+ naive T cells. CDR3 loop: CASSQGLAGTGAHVLTF. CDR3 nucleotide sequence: TGCGCCAGCAGCCAAGGACTAGCGGGAACAGGGGCCCACGTCCTGACTTTC.